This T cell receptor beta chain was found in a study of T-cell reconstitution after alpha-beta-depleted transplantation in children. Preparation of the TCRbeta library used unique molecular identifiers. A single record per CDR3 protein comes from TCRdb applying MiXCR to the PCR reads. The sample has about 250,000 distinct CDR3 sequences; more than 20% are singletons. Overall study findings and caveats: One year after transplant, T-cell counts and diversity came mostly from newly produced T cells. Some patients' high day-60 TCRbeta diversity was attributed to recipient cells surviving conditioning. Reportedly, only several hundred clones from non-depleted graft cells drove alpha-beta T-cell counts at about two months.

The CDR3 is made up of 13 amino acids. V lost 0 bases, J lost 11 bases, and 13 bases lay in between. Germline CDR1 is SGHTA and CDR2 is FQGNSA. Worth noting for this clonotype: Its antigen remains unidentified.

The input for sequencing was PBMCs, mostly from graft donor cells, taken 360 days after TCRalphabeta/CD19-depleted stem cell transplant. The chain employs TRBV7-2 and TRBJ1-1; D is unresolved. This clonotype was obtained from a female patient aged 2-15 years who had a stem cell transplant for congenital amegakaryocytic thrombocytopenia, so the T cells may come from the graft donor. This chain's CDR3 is CASSLALNRGAFF. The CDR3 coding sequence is TGTGCCAGCAGCTTAGCGCTAAACCGTGGGGCTTTCTTT.